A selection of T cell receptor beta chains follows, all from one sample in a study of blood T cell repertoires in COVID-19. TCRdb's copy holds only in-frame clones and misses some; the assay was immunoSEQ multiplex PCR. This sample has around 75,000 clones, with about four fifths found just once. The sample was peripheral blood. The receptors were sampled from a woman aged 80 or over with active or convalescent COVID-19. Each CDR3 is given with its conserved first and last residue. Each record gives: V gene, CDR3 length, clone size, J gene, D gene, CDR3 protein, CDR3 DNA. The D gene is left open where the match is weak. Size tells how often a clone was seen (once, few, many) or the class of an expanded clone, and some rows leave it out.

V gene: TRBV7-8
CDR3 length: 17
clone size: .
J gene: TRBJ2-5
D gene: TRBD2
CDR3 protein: CASSLVLAGAVQETQYF
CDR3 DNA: TGTGCCAGCAGCTTAGTTTTAGCGGGGGCCGTCCAAGAGACCCAGTACTTC

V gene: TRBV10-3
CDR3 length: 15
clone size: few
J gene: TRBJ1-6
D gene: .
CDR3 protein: CAISESNRDNSPLHF
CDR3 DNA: TGTGCCATCAGTGAGTCTAACAGAGATAATTCACCCCTCCACTTT

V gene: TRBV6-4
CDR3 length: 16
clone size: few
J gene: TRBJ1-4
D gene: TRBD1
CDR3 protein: CASSLGTGGASRKLFF
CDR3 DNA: TGTGCCAGCAGCCTCGGGACAGGGGGCGCATCCCGAAAACTGTTTTTT

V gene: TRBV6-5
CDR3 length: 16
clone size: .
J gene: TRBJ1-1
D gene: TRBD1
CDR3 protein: CASSSQAGGENTEAFF
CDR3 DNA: TGTGCCAGCAGTTCCCAGGCAGGGGGCGAAAACACTGAAGCTTTCTTT

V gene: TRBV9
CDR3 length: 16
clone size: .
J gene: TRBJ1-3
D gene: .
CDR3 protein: CASSTGGGYAGNTIYF
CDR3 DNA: TGTGCCAGCAGCACGGGCGGGGGGTACGCTGGAAACACCATATATTTT

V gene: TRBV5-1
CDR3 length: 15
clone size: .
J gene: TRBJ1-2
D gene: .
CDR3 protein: CASSITQGTDYGYTF
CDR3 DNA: TGCGCCAGCAGCATCACACAGGGTACCGACTATGGCTACACCTTC

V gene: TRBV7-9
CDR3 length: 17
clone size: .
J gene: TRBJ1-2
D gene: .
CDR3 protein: CASSSTRIREINYGYTF
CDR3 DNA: TGTGCCAGCAGCTCCACAAGAATCCGGGAAATTAACTATGGCTACACCTTC

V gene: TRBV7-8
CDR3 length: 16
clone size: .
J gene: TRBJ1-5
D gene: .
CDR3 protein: CASSSGRNRGNQPQHF
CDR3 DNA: TGTGCCAGCAGCTCCGGGAGGAATAGGGGCAATCAGCCCCAGCATTTT

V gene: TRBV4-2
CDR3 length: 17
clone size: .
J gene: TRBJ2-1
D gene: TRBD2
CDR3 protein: CASSHAVTSGKYNEQFF
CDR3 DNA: TGTGCCAGCAGCCACGCTGTTACTAGCGGAAAATACAATGAGCAGTTCTTC

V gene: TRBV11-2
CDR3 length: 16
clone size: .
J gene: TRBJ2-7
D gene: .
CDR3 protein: CASSPMGKGGPEEQYF
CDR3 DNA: TGTGCCAGCAGTCCAATGGGGAAGGGGGGGCCCGAGGAGCAGTACTTC

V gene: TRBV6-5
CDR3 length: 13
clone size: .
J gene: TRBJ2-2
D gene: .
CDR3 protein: CASSYTSSGELFF
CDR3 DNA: TGTGCCAGCAGTTACACATCTTCCGGGGAGCTGTTTTTT

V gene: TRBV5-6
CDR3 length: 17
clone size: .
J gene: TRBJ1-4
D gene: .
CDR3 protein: CASSLAWDTTTNEKLFF
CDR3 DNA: TGTGCCAGCAGCTTGGCCTGGGACACCACAACTAATGAAAAACTGTTTTTT

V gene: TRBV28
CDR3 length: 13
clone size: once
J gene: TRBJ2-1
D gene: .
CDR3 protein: CASNYPGGNEQFF
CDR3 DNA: TGTGCCAGCAACTACCCCGGGGGAAATGAGCAGTTCTTC

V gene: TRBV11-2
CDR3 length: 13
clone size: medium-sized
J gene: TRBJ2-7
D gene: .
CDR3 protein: CASSLELADEQYF
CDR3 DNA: TGTGCCAGCAGCTTAGAATTAGCGGACGAGCAGTACTTC

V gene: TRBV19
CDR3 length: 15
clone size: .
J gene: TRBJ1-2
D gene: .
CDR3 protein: CASSIEGRGVGGYTF
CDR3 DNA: TGTGCCAGTAGTATAGAGGGTCGAGGTGTCGGTGGCTACACCTTC

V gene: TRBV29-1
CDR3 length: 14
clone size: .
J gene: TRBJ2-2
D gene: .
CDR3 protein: CSVLGTIGSGELFF
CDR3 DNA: TGCAGCGTTTTAGGGACAATCGGGTCCGGGGAGCTGTTTTTT

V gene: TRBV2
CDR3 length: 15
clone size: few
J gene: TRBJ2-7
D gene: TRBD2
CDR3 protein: CASSEASGSSYEQYF
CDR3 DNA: TGTGCCAGCAGTGAAGCTAGCGGGTCATCCTACGAGCAGTACTTC

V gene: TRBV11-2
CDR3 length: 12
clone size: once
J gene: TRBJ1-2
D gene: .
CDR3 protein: CASSFTGYGYTF
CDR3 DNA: TGTGCCAGCAGCTTCACCGGTTATGGCTACACCTTC

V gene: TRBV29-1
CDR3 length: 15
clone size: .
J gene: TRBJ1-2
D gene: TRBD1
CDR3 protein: CSVARYRTGTYGYTF
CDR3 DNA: TGCAGCGTTGCCCGCTACCGGACAGGGACCTATGGCTACACCTTC

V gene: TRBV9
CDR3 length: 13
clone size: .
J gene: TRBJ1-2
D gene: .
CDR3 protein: CASSVPGRYGYTF
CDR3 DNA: TGTGCCAGCAGCGTCCCAGGGCGCTATGGCTACACCTTC

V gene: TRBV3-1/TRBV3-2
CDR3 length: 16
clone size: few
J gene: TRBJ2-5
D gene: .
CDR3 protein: CASSQRRGPSQETQYF
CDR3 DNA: TGTGCCAGCAGCCAACGGCGGGGGCCTTCTCAAGAGACCCAGTACTTC

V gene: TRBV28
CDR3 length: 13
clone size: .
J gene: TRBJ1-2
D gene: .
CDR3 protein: CASREGPNYGYTF
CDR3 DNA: TGTGCCAGCAGGGAGGGGCCAAACTATGGCTACACCTTC

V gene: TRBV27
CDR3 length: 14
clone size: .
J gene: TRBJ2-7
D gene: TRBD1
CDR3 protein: CASSLGDRGYEQYF
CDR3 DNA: TGTGCCAGCAGTTTAGGGGACAGGGGCTACGAGCAGTACTTC

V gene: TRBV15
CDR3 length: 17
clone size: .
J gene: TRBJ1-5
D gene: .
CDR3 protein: CATSLPTTHVLNQPQHF
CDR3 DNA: TGTGCCACCAGCTTACCCACCACCCATGTACTCAATCAGCCCCAGCATTTT

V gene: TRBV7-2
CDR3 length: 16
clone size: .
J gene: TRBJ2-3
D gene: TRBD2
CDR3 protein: CASSPRAGMVTDTQYF
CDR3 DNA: TGTGCCAGCAGCCCCCGAGCGGGGATGGTTACAGATACGCAGTATTTT

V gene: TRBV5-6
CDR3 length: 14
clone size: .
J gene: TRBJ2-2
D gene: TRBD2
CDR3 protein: CASSLVLAVGELFF
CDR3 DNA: TGTGCCAGCAGCTTGGTACTAGCGGTAGGGGAGCTGTTTTTT

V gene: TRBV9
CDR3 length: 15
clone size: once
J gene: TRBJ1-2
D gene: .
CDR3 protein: CASSVFAGSNYGYTF
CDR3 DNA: TGTGCCAGCAGCGTATTTGCGGGATCTAACTATGGCTACACCTTC

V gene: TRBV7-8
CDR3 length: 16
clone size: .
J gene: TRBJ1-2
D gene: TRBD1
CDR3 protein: CASSLSLTGQGDGYTF
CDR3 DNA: TGTGCCAGCAGTTTATCTCTAACCGGGCAGGGGGATGGCTACACCTTC

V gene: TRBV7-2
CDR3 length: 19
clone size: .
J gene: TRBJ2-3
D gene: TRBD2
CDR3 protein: CASSPPSGGATAYTDTQYF
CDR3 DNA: TGTGCCAGCAGCCCGCCTAGCGGGGGGGCCACGGCCTACACAGATACGCAGTATTTT

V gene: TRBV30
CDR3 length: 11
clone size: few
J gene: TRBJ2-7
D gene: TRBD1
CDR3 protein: CAWSPGGEQYF
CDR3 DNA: TGTGCCTGGAGCCCAGGGGGCGAGCAGTACTTC

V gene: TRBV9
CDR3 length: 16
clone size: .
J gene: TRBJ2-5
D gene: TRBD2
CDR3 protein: CASSVGTSRGQETQYF
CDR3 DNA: TGTGCCAGCAGCGTAGGGACTAGCAGAGGGCAAGAGACCCAGTACTTC

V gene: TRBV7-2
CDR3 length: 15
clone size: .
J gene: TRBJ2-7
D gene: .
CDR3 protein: CASRLDGSSSYEQYF
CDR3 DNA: TGTGCCAGCAGACTCGACGGGTCGAGCTCCTACGAGCAGTACTTC

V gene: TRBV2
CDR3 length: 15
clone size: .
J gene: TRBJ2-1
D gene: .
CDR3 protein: CASSSARGFYNEQFF
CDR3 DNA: TGTGCCAGCAGTTCCGCCAGGGGTTTCTACAATGAGCAGTTCTTC

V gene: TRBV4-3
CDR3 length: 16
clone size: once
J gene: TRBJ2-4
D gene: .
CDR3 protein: CASSQERLLAKNIQYF
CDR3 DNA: TGCGCCAGCAGCCAAGAGCGTTTACTAGCCAAAAACATTCAGTACTTC

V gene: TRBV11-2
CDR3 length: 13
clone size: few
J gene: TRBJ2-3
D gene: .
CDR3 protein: CASSTSVRDTQYF
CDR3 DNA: TGTGCCAGCAGCACCTCGGTGAGAGATACGCAGTATTTT

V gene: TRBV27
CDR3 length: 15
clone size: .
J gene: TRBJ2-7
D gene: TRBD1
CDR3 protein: CASIKHRDSPYEQYF
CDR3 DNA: TGTGCCAGCATCAAACACCGGGACAGTCCCTACGAGCAGTACTTC

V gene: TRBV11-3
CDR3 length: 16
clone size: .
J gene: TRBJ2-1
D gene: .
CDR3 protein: CASSLYEMVRDNEQFF
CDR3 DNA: TGTGCCAGCAGCTTATACGAAATGGTTCGGGACAATGAGCAGTTCTTC

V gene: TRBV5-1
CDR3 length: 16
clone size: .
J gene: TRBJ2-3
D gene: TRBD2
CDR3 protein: CASSEGGGRLTDTQYF
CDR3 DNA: TGCGCCAGCAGCGAAGGCGGGGGAAGACTCACAGATACGCAGTATTTT

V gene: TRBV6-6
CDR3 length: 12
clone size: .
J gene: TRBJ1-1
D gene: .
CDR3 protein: CAVGGGYTEAFF
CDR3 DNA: TGTGCCGTGGGTGGGGGCTACACTGAAGCTTTCTTT

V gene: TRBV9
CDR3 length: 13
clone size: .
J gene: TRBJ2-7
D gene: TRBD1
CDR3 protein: CASSVGDSYEQYF
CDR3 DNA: TGTGCCAGCAGCGTAGGGGACAGCTACGAGCAGTACTTC

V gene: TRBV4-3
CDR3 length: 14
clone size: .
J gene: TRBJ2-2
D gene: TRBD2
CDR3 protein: CASSQDTGGGELFF
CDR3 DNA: TGCGCCAGCAGCCAAGATACGGGGGGCGGGGAGCTGTTTTTT

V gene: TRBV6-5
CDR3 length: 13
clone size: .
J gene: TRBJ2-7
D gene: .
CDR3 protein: CASRASGAYEQYF
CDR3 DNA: TGTGCCAGCAGGGCCAGCGGCGCCTACGAGCAGTACTTC

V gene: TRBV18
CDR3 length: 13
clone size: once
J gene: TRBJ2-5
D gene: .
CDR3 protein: CASSLDQSGTQYF
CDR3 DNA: TGTGCCAGCTCGCTGGACCAGAGCGGGACCCAGTACTTC

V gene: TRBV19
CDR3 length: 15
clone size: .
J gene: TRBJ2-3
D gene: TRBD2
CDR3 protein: CASSMSSGSTDTQYF
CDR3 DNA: TGTGCCAGTAGTATGAGTAGCGGGAGTACAGATACGCAGTATTTT

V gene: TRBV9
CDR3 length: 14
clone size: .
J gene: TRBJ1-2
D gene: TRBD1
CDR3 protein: CASSATGGFYGYTF
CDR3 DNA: TGTGCCAGCAGCGCCACAGGGGGCTTCTATGGCTACACCTTC

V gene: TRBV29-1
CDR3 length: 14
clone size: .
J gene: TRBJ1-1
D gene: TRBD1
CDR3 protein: CSVIRQGRNTEAFF
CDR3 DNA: TGCAGCGTTATAAGACAGGGGCGAAATACTGAAGCTTTCTTT

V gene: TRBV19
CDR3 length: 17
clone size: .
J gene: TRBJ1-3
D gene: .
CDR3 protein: CASSKGQPRDSGNTIYF
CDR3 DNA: TGTGCCAGTAGTAAAGGACAGCCCCGGGACTCTGGAAACACCATATATTTT

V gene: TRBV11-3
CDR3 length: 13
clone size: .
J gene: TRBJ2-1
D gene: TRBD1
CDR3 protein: CASSSDRVGEQFF
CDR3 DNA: TGTGCCAGCAGCTCCGACAGGGTTGGTGAGCAGTTCTTC

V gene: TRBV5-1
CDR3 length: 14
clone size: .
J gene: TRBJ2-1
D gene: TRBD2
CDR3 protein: CASYTSGADNEQFF
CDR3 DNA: TGCGCCAGCTACACTAGCGGGGCGGACAATGAGCAGTTCTTC

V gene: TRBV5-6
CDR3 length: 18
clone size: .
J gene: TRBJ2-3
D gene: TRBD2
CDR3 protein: CASSWGGLAGRSTDTQYF
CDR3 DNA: TGTGCCAGCAGCTGGGGGGGTCTAGCGGGACGAAGTACAGATACGCAGTATTTT

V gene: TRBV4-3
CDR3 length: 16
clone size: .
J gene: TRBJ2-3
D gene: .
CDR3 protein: CASSQEPNYGTDTQYF
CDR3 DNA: TGCGCCAGCAGCCAAGAGCCGAACTACGGCACAGATACGCAGTATTTT